This T cell receptor (beta chain) came from a study of technical replicates of blood from a few donors. This table comes from immunoSEQ multiplex PCR, and its TCRdb copy is limited to in-frame clones, with some not included. The profile shows tens of thousands of clones, 95% of them singletons. The CDR3 sequence is 15 residues long. Trimming left V 3 bases short and J 3 bases short, with 15 bases between. Per germline, CDR1 LNHNV and CDR2 YYDKDF (reference sequence). The clonotype was recovered from a human donor in good health. Sequencing was carried out using T cells isolated from PBMCs. The gene calls are TRBV15 and TRBJ2-7; a possible D gene is TRBD2 (6 bases). This CDR3 is CATSRGTGRDYEQYF. CDR3 DNA: TGTGCCACCAGCAGGGGGACCGGGAGAGACTACGAGCAGTACTTC.